Below, one TCR beta chain is given with its context. Its matching antigen is unknown. Each subset's genomic DNA was shared equally among a number of immunoSEQ plates. Generated by immunoSEQ multiplex PCR, the TCRdb table keeps only in-frame clones and is missing some. There are some 2.1 million clones in the sample; 80% to 95% occur only once, and about 1.7% lies in the top ten. Germline V gene sequence: CDR1 MNHNS, CDR2 SASEGT. This CDR3 spans 13 amino acids. Deletions cut 1 base from V and 4 bases from J, with 8 bases between. Naivety among CD8 cells was defined by CD45RO negativity and positive CCR7 selection, thereby excluding terminally differentiated effector memory CD45RA+ cells. This entry belongs to a study of shared clonotypes between healthy human individuals. Turning to the study itself: Used for every donor were three CD4 naive, three CD4 memory, two CD8 naive and one CD8 memory plate. Study-level results: Donor scarcity curtailed the genetic and exposure-history diversity represented herein.

The source is a man aged 18 to 35 in good health. Some clones in this sample may be carry-over from other donors' samples. The chain recombines TRBV6-1 with TRBJ2-7; D remains unclear. The sample was naive CD8+ T cells from PBMCs. CDR3 coding DNA: TGTGCCAGCAGTGAAGGGATCCTTTACGAGCAGTACTTC. Encoded protein: CASSEGILYEQYF.